The 17 T cell receptor beta chains given below trace back to one sample, sequenced in a study of Ad26.COV2.S vaccination and SARS-CoV-2 variants (dated by TCRdb to the early 2020s). The meaning of the sample's treatment or condition label: around 19 received Ad26.COV2.S at low or high dose, single or two shots; roughly 5 received placebo; per-sample allocation not given. For vaccine and placebo recipients, repertoires were sequenced using samples collected on day 63 after the first injection. Libraries were constructed by the immunoSEQ multiplex PCR assay. Held by TCRdb, this immuneACCESS table contains in-frame sequences only and omits some clones. Under half of the omission traces to an unresolved V gene where checked; the cause of the rest is unknown. The sample yields 380,000 or so clones; around four fifths were counted once. Just under 7.5% of the sample rests with the top ten. Here the sequenced sample was peripheral blood, taken in a trial of Ad26.COV2.S vaccine versus placebo. These receptors came from a person between 18 and 59 years old who received the Ad26.COV2.S COVID-19 vaccine or a placebo.

V usage is TRBV5-1 and J usage is TRBJ2-1; 11 bases fit TRBD2. The CDR3 has 14 residues. J gave up 7 bases and V 2 bases, and 2 bases lay outside the gene matches. Germline CDR1 and CDR2: SGHRS and YFSETQ. The DNA for the CDR3 is TGCGCCAGCAGCTTTAGCGGGAGGGCAAATGAGCAGTTCTTC. Translated, it gives CASSFSGRANEQFF.

This clone was counted a single time. The rearrangement links TRBV10-2 to TRBJ2-7; D unclear. CDR1 WSHSY and CDR2 SAAADI come from the germline V gene. There are 15 residues in the CDR3. Trimming shortened V by 7 bases and J by 2 bases, and 18 bases separated the two germline ends. CDR3 sequence reads: CASIPLGLPTYEQYF. The CDR3 nucleotides are TGCGCCAGCATTCCCCTAGGGCTTCCAACCTACGAGCAGTACTTC.

This clone occurred once. The chain employs TRBV6-1 and TRBJ1-3; no reliable D call. The V gene's germline CDR1 is MNHNS and CDR2 SASEGT. V dropped 2 bases and J dropped 3 bases, with 5 bases sitting between them. This CDR3 region has 13 residues. CDR3 bases: TGTGCCAGCAGTGAATCAGGTGGAAACACCATATATTTT. It yields the protein CASSESGGNTIYF.

This clone was picked up one time. The chain links TRBV4-1 to TRBJ2-1, with 11 positions matching TRBD2. Germline V CDR1 and CDR2: MGHRA, YSYEKL. V shed 3 bases and J 3 bases; nucleotides not matched to a gene: 4. The CDR3 has 16 amino acids. This CDR3 is CASSQVGLAGYNEQFF. The CDR3 DNA follows: TGCGCCAGCAGCCAGGTAGGACTAGCGGGCTACAATGAGCAGTTCTTC.

The chain has TRBV6-5 and TRBJ1-2; D might be TRBD1 (6 bases). The CDR3 has 15 amino acids. V was cut by 0 bases and J by 2 bases, with 10 bases left in between. The germline gives CDR1 MNHEY, CDR2 SVGAGI. In nucleotides, the CDR3 is TGTGCCAGCAGTTACTCTCGGGGGGCCAACTATGGCTACACCTTC. This encodes CASSYSRGANYGYTF.

This clone has a handful of counts. V and J are TRBV5-1 and TRBJ2-7; 9 nucleotides align to TRBD2. Trimming removed 0 bases from V and 3 bases from J; junction bases left unmatched: 4. Germline V CDR1 and CDR2: SGHRS, YFSETQ. CDR3 length equals 15 residues. CDR3 residues: CASSLVVAGDYEQYF. In nucleotides, the CDR3 is TGCGCCAGCAGCTTGGTGGTAGCGGGAGACTACGAGCAGTACTTC.

The gene calls are TRBV5-4 and TRBJ2-7; D call uncertain. V was trimmed by 2 bases and J by 0 bases, leaving 9 bases between them. CDR1 is SGHNT, CDR2 YYREEE, per germline (reference sequence). The CDR3 is made up of 14 amino acids. DNA of the CDR3: TGTGCCAGCAGCTTCGAGCGCAACTCCTACGAGCAGTACTTC. This gives the protein CASSFERNSYEQYF.

The chain is built from TRBV27 and TRBJ2-6; D is undetermined. This CDR3 is built from 14 residues. V was cut by 2 bases and J by 1 base, with 3 bases left in between. Germline values: CDR1 MNHEY, CDR2 SMNVEV (reference sequence). The CDR3 protein is CASSLRSGANVLTF. In DNA, the CDR3 is TGTGCCAGCAGTTTAAGGTCTGGGGCCAACGTCCTGACTTTC.

The V gene is TRBV5-6, the J gene TRBJ1-1, with D uncertain. V shed 0 bases and J shed 6 bases, with 12 bases lying between them. The CDR3 extends over 14 amino acids. The V gene's germline CDR1 is SGHDT and CDR2 YYEEEE. DNA for the CDR3: TGTGCCAGCAGCTTGGGGATGGTAACGGCTGAAGCTTTCTTT. Protein sequence: CASSLGMVTAEAFF.

The V gene is TRBV7-9, the J gene TRBJ2-3; unclear D gene. The ends were cut back, 7 bases at V and 0 bases at J, with 14 bases in the middle. The germline V gene has CDR1 SEHNR and CDR2 FQNEAQ (reference sequence). The CDR3 covers 15 residues. The CDR3 reads CASMRPSGSTDTQYF. Here the CDR3 DNA reads TGTGCCAGCATGAGACCCAGTGGCAGCACAGATACGCAGTATTTT.

This chain links TRBV3-1 (or the pseudogene TRBV3-2) with TRBJ2-3; D call uncertain. Germline lookup yields CDR1 LGHDT and CDR2 YNNKEL (reference sequence). The V end was cut by 4 bases, the J end by 4 bases, with 6 bases between. The CDR3 sequence is 12 residues long. Here the CDR3 reads CASSRGPDTQYF. The DNA of the CDR3 is TGTGCCAGCAGCCGCGGCCCAGATACGCAGTATTTT.

The V and J genes are TRBV7-9 and TRBJ1-6; D not resolved. V dropped 2 bases and J dropped 7 bases, with 6 bases sitting between them. This CDR3 spans 13 amino acids. Looked up from germline, CDR1 is SEHNR and CDR2 is FQNEAQ (reference sequence). DNA for the CDR3: TGTGCCAGCAGCTTACATCGGAATTCACCCCTCCACTTT. Protein: CASSLHRNSPLHF.

CDR3: CASSPPSASRNTIYF. CDR3 bases: TGTGCCAGCTCACCACCGTCGGCGTCCAGAAACACCATATATTTT. This rearrangement joins TRBV18 to TRBJ1-3; D gene unclear. The V gene lost 0 bases and the J gene lost 5 bases, with 11 bases spanning the gap. Germline CDR1 reads KGHSH; CDR2 reads LQKENI. This CDR3 spans 15 amino acids.

The gene calls are TRBV6-2 or TRBV6-3 and TRBJ1-2, with TRBD1 as a possible D gene (6 bases). The CDR3 loop spans 14 amino acids. Germline V gives CDR1 MNHEY, CDR2 SVGEGT. The V end lost 4 bases, the J end lost 7 bases, and 16 bases lay between the germline ends. The CDR3 DNA follows: TGTGCCAGCAGTTGGCCCCAGGGGCCCCCTGGCTACACCTTC. Its translation is CASSWPQGPPGYTF.

The chain joins TRBV25-1 to TRBJ1-3; D gene uncertain. The germline V and J ends were trimmed by 3 bases and 3 bases, with 18 bases remaining between them. The CDR3 length is 17 residues. The V gene's germline CDR1 is MGHDK and CDR2 SYGVNS. The CDR3 DNA reads TGTGCCAGCAGTGATAACGGTGAATGGTCCCTTGGAAACACCATATATTTT. It is translated as CASSDNGEWSLGNTIYF.

The rearrangement joins TRBV12-3 or TRBV12-4 to TRBJ1-5, with D possibly being TRBD1 (6 bases). This CDR3 has 12 amino acids. V lost 3 bases, J lost 9 bases, and 9 bases lay in between. In nucleotides, the CDR3 is TGTGCCAGCAGTTTGGGGGGGCGGCCCCAGCATTTT. It translates to CASSLGGRPQHF.

A few counts support this clone. This sequence joins TRBV27 and TRBJ2-7; 14 bases fit TRBD2. V dropped 4 bases and J dropped 6; count of bases not matched to a gene: 5. CDR1 is MNHEY and CDR2 is SMNVEV in the germline V gene (reference sequence). The CDR3 loop spans 15 amino acids. Here the CDR3 reads CASSWGLAGAREQYF. The CDR3 nucleotides read TGTGCCAGCAGTTGGGGACTAGCGGGAGCTCGCGAGCAGTACTTC.